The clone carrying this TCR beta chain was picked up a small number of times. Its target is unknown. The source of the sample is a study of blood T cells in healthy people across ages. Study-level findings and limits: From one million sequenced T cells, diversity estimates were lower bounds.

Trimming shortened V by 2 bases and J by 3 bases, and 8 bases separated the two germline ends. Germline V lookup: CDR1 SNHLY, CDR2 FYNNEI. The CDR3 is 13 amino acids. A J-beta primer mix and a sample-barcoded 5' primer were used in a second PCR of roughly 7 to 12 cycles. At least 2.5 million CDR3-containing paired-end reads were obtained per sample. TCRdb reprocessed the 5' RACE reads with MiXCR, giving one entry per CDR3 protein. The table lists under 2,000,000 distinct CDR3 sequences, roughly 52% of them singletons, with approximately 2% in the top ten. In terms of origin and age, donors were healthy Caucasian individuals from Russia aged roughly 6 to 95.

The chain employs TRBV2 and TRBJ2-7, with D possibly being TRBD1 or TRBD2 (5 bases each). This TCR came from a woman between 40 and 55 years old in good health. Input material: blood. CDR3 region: CASSESGGYEQYF. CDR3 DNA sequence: TGTGCCAGCAGTGAATCTGGGGGCTACGAGCAGTACTTC.